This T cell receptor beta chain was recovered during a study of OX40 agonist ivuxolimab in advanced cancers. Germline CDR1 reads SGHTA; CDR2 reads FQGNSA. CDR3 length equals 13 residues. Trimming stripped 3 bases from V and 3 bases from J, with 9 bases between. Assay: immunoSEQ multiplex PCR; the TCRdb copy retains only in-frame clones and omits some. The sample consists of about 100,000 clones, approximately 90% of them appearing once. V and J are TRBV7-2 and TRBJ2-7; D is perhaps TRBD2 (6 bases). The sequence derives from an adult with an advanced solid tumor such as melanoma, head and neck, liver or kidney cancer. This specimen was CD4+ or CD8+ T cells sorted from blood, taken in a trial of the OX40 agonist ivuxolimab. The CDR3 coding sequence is TGTGCCAGCAGCTTCGGGACTTTCTACGAGCAGTACTTC. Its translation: CASSFGTFYEQYF.